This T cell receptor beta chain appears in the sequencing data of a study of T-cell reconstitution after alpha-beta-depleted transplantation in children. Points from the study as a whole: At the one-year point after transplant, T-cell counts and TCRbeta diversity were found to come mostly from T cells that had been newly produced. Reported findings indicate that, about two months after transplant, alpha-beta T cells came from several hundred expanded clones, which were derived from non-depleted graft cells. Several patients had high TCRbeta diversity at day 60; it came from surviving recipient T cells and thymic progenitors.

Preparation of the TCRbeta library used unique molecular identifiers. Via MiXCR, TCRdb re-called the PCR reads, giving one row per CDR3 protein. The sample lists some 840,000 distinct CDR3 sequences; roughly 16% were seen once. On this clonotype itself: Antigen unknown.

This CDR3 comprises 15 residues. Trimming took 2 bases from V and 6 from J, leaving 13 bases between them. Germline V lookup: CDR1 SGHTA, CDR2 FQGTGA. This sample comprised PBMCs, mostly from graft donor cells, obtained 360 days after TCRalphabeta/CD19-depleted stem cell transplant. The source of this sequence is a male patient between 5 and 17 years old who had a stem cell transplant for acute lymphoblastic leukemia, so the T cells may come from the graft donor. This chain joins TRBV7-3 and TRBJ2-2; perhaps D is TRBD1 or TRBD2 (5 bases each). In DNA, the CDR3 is TGTGCCAGCAGCTTACGACACCAGGGAGCCGGGGAGCTGTTTTTT. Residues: CASSLRHQGAGELFF.